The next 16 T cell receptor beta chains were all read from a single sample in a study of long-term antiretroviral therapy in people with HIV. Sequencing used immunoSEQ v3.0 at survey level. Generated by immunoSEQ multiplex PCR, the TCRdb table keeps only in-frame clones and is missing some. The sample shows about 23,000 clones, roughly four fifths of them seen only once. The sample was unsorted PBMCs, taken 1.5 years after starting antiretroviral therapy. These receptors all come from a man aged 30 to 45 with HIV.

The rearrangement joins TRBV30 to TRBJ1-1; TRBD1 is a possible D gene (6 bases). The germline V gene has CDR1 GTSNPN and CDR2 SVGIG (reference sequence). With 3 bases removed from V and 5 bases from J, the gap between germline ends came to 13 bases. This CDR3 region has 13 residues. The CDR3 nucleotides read TGTGCCTGGAGCGAGGGGGGGGTGACTGAAGCTTTCTTT. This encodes CAWSEGGVTEAFF.

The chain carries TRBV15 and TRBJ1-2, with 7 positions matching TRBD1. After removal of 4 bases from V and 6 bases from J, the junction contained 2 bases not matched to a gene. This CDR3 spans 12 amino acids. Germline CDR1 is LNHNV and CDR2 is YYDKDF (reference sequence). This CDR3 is CATSKTGHGYTF. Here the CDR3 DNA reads TGTGCCACCAGCAAGACAGGGCATGGCTACACCTTC.

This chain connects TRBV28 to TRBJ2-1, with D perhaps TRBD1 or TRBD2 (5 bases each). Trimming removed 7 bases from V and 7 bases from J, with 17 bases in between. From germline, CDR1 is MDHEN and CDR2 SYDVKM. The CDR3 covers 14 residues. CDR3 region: CASTPGRGWNEQFF. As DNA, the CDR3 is TGTGCCAGCACTCCGGGACGAGGGTGGAATGAGCAGTTCTTC.

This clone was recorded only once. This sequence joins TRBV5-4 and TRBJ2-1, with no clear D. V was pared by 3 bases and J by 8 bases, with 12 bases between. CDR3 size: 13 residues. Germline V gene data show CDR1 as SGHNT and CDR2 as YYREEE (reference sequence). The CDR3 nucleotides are TGTGCCAGCAGCTGGGGTCGGAAGGATGAGCAGTTCTTC. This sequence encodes CASSWGRKDEQFF.

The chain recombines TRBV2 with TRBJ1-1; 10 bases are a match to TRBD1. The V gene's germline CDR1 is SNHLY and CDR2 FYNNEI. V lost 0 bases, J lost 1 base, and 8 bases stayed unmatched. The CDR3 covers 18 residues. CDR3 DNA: TGTGCCAGCAGTGAAGCGTCAGTTTGGACAGGGGGGAACACTGAAGCTTTCTTT. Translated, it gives CASSEASVWTGGNTEAFF.

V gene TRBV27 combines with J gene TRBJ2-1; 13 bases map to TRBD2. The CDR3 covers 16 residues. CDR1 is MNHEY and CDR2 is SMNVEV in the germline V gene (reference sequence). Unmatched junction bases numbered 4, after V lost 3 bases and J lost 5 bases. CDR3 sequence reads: CASSFTSGRVDNEQFF. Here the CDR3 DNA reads TGTGCCAGCAGTTTCACTAGCGGGAGGGTCGACAATGAGCAGTTCTTC.

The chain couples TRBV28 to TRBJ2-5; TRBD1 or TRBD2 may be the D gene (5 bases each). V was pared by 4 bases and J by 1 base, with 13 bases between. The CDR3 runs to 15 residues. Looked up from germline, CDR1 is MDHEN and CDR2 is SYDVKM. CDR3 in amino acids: CASSSPWDRQETQYF. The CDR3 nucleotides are TGTGCCAGCAGTTCCCCCTGGGACCGCCAAGAGACCCAGTACTTC.

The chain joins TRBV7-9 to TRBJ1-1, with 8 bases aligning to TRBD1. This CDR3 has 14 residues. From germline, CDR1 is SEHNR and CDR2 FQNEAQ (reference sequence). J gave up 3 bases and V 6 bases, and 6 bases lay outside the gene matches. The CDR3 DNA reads TGTGCCAGCAGTCGTGGACAGGGCTACACTGAAGCTTTCTTT. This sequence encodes CASSRGQGYTEAFF.

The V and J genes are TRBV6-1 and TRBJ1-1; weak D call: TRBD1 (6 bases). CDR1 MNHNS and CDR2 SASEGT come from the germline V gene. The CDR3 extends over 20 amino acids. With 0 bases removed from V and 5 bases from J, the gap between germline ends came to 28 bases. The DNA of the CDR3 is TGTGCCAGCAGTGAAGCCCTGGGGGGGGCGCTATTGGTCGCGAGGACTGAAGCTTTCTTT. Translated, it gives CASSEALGGALLVARTEAFF.

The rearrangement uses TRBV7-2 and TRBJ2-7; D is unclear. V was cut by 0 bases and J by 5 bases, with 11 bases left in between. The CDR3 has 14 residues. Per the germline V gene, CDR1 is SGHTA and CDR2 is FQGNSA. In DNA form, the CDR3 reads TGTGCCAGCAGCTTAGCGACCGGCCCCAACGAGCAGTACTTC. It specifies CASSLATGPNEQYF. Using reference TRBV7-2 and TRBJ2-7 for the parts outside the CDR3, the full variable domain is GAGVSQSPSNKVTEKGKDVELRCDPISGHTALYWYRQSLGQGLEFLIYFQGNSAPDKSGLPSDRFSAERTGGSVSTLTIQRTQQEDSAVYLCASSLATGPNEQYFGPGTRLTVT.

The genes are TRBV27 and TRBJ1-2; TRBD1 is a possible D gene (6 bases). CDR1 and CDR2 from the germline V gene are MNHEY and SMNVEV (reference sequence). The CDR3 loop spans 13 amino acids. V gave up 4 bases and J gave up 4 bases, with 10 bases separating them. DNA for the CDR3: TGTGCCAGCAGTTCAGGGGAAGGCTATGGCTACACCTTC. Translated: CASSSGEGYGYTF.

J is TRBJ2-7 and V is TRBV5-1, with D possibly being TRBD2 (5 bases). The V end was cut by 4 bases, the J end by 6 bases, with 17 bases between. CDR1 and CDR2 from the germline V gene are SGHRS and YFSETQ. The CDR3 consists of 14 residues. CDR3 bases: TGCGCCAGCAGCGGAGGCGCCTTAGTAGGCGAGCAGTACTTC. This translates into CASSGGALVGEQYF.

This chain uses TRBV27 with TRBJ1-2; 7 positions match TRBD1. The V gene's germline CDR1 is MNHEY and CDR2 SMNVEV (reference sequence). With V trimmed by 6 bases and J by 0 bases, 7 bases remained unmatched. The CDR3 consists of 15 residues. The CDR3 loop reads CASSPLTGTNYGYTF. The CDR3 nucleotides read TGTGCCAGCAGCCCCTTGACAGGGACTAACTATGGCTACACCTTC.

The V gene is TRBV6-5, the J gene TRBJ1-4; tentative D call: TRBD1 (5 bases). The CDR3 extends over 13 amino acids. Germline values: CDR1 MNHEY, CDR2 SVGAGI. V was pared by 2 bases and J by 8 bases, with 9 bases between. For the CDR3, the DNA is TGTGCCAGCAGTTACCTACAGGCAGAAAAACTGTTTTTT. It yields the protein CASSYLQAEKLFF.

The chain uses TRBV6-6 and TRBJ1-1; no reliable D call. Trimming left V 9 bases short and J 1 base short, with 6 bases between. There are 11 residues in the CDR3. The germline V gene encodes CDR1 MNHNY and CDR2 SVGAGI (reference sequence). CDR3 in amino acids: CARLRNTEAFF. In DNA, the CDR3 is TGTGCCAGACTACGGAACACTGAAGCTTTCTTT.

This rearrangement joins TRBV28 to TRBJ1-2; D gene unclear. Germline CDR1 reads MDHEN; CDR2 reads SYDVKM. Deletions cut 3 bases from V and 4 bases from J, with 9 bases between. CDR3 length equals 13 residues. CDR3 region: CASSFSGSYGYTF. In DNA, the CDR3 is TGTGCCAGCAGTTTTTCGGGAAGCTATGGCTACACCTTC.